Following are 11 T cell receptor beta chains from one sample sequenced in a study of blood T cells in healthy people across ages. A sample-barcoded 5' primer and a J-beta primer mix were used in a second PCR of roughly 7 to 11 cycles. MiXCR, applied by TCRdb to the 5' RACE reads, yields one record per CDR3 protein. The sample shows some 1.4 million distinct CDR3 sequences, roughly 40% of them seen only once. The sequenced sample consisted of blood. The receptor source for this set is a woman younger than 35 in good health.

The genes are TRBV3-1 and TRBJ1-1; no definite D call. The CDR3 contains 14 residues. Germline loops: CDR1 LGHDT, CDR2 YNNKEL (reference sequence). V lost 1 base and J lost 4, with 10 bases in between. DNA of the CDR3: TGTGCCAGCAGCCAAGTGCACGTGGGCACTGAAGCTTTCTTT. Its translation: CASSQVHVGTEAFF.

This clonotype came up many times. V and J are TRBV4-1 and TRBJ2-7; D ambiguous. The CDR3 has 13 residues. Trimming pared 1 base from V and 2 bases from J, leaving 6 bases between. Germline CDR1 MGHRA, CDR2 YSYEKL. In DNA, the CDR3 is TGCGCCAGCAGCCAAGGTCCTGCCTACGAGCAGTACTTC. It specifies CASSQGPAYEQYF.

The DNA for the CDR3 is TGTGCCAGCAGTTCTCCGGGACGGGCGAATTCACCCCTCCACTTT. Protein sequence: CASSSPGRANSPLHF. The gene calls are TRBV13 and TRBJ1-6; the D gene is possibly TRBD1 (5 bases). V lost 6 bases, J lost 7 bases, and 16 bases lay in between. Germline CDR1 PRHDT, CDR2 FYEKMQ (reference sequence). The CDR3 totals 15 residues.

With regard to this clonotype: One end of the junction varies from germline; a read error may be responsible. The chain links TRBV10-3 to TRBJ2-5; the D gene could be TRBD1 or TRBD2 (5 bases each). The CDR3 sequence is 13 residues long. CDR1 is ENHRY and CDR2 is SYGVKD in the germline V gene. The CDR3 spells CAISGAGFETPYF. The CDR3, as DNA: TGTGCCATCAGCGGGGCAGGGTTTGAGACCCCGTACTTC.

Notes on this clonotype: A much larger clone sits a single nucleotide away, making a read error possible. V usage is TRBV12-3 or TRBV12-4 and J usage is TRBJ2-1, with D perhaps matching TRBD2 (6 bases). CDR3 length equals 15 residues. V was trimmed by 5 bases and J by 4 bases, leaving 15 bases between them. The CDR3: CASSPSVGGYNEQFF. The CDR3 DNA reads as TGTGCCAGCAGTCCCTCAGTGGGAGGTTACAATGAGCAGTTCTTC.

This clonotype appeared a few times. This sequence joins TRBV5-1 and TRBJ2-3; the D is unclear. Germline V gene sequence: CDR1 SGHRS, CDR2 YFSETQ. The CDR3 contains 13 residues. The V end lost 5 bases, the J end lost 6 bases, and 13 bases lay between the germline ends. The CDR3, as DNA: TGCGCCAGCAGTTCCCTGAGGTGGGATACGCAGTATTTT. This codes for CASSSLRWDTQYF.

V gene TRBV9 combines with J gene TRBJ2-3; the match to TRBD2 covers 8 bases. J lost 6 bases, V lost 0 bases, and 15 bases had no gene match. This CDR3 is 18 amino acids long. In germline, CDR1 is SGDLS, CDR2 YYNGEE. Here the CDR3 reads CASSVAPSVSGGSDTQYF. Here the CDR3 DNA reads TGTGCCAGCAGCGTAGCACCCTCGGTGAGCGGGGGCTCCGATACGCAGTATTTT.

V gene TRBV5-1 combines with J gene TRBJ1-1, with D uncertain. Trimming removed 0 bases from V and 4 bases from J, with 13 bases in between. CDR1 SGHRS and CDR2 YFSETQ come from the germline V gene. The CDR3 extends over 15 amino acids. CDR3 DNA sequence: TGCGCCAGCAGCTTGGAGGATAAGGGAAGCACTGAAGCTTTCTTT. Residues: CASSLEDKGSTEAFF.

V and J are TRBV12-3 or TRBV12-4 and TRBJ1-2; tentatively, D is TRBD1 (5 bases). V was pared by 7 bases and J by 3 bases, with 12 bases between. This CDR3 is 13 amino acids long. In DNA, the CDR3 is TGTGCCAGCACTGGACCGGGGCACTATGGCTACACCTTC. This gives the protein CASTGPGHYGYTF.

The chain links TRBV6-1 to TRBJ2-1; 11 nucleotides agree with TRBD2. Germline V gene sequence: CDR1 MNHNS, CDR2 SASEGT. This CDR3 contains 17 residues. After removal of 1 base from V and 5 bases from J, the junction contained 7 bases not matched to a gene. This CDR3 reads CASSEVSGTSGNNEQFF. The CDR3 coding sequence is TGTGCCAGCAGTGAAGTCTCGGGGACTAGCGGTAACAATGAGCAGTTCTTC.

The chain joins TRBV27 to TRBJ1-5; no firm D call. Deletions cut 3 bases from V and 5 bases from J, with 11 bases between. CDR1 and CDR2 (germline): MNHEY, SMNVEV (reference sequence). The CDR3 contains 14 residues. The CDR3 here is CASSFVGLDQPQHF. DNA of the CDR3: TGTGCCAGCAGTTTCGTAGGGCTCGATCAGCCCCAGCATTTT.